This is a list of T cell receptor beta chains from one sample in a study of cytomegalovirus exposure and HLA in healthy donors. TCRdb's table, derived via immunoSEQ multiplex PCR, lists solely in-frame clones and lacks some. The sample records around 130,000 clones, around 81% being singletons. Sequences were obtained from PBMCs. Receptors were obtained from a man younger than 35 in good health and CMV-seronegative. The conserved cysteine and the conserved F or W are not part of the CDR3 here.

>TRBV6-5|TRBJ2-7
ASSFRGFHEQY
>TRBV6-5|TRBJ2-7
ASSYRGTGISYEQY
>TRBV28|TRBJ1-5
AAGKHQPQH
>TRBV30|TRBJ1-4
AWSAGTLTGELF
>TRBV30|TRBJ1-2
AWSVQRGYGYT
>TRBV7-2|TRBJ2-3
ASSSGLAGGTDTQY
>TRBV7-8|TRBJ1-5
ASSQRPGGPLNQPQH
>TRBV7-8|TRBJ1-1
ASSLGEVPEAF
>TRBV25-1|TRBJ2-7
ASRGTGSTYEQY
>TRBV9|TRBJ2-1
ASSVDPTYNEQF
>TRBV7-9|TRBJ2-7
ASSPGDRRFEQY
>TRBV10-1|TRBJ1-1
ASREDRVGTEAF
>TRBV27|TRBJ1-5
ASSSYRSNQPQH
>TRBV27|TRBJ1-6
ASSATGAYNSPLH
>TRBV7-2|TRBJ1-6
ASSLGQLSSPLH
>TRBV11-2|TRBJ2-2
ASGPGTTPTGELF
>TRBV19|TRBJ1-6
ASSGGEGSSPLH
>TRBV27|TRBJ1-3
ASSRGRGGPGNTIY
>TRBV10-3|TRBJ1-2
AISNSLPNYGYT
>TRBV7-8|TRBJ2-1
ASSSLLTGAGDEQF
>TRBV25-1|TRBJ1-4
ASSATTGANEKLF
>TRBV5-4|TRBJ1-1
ASSLVSGGTANTEAF
>TRBV27|TRBJ1-2
ASSYNVDYGYT
>TRBV6-6|TRBJ1-1
ASTKSGRFNTEAF
>TRBV4-2|TRBJ1-2
ASSQDKDSRYYGYT
>TRBV15|TRBJ2-1
ATSRGQGNEQF
>TRBV10-1|TRBJ1-1
ASSAVPQGIAF
>TRBV10-3|TRBJ1-2
AISDADRGQDYGYT
>TRBV15|TRBJ1-1
ATSRGLTEAF
>TRBV30|TRBJ2-2
AWISLESGELF
>TRBV21-1|TRBJ1-5
ASSKPPSQYSNQPQH
>TRBV7-9|TRBJ1-2
ASSRAGQGGSRGYT
>TRBV2|TRBJ2-2
ASSARRTGALSNTGELF
>TRBV7-3|TRBJ1-1
ASSLGADPITEAF
>TRBV4-3|TRBJ1-6
ASSQDRAFSSPLH
>TRBV28|TRBJ1-6
ASRDDTPLH
>TRBV18|TRBJ1-2
ASSPDRIYGYT
>TRBV27|TRBJ2-7
ASSDGQGASYEQY
>TRBV11-3|TRBJ2-3
ASSLRGSTDTQY
>TRBV7-8|TRBJ1-2
ASSLAHRLNYGYT